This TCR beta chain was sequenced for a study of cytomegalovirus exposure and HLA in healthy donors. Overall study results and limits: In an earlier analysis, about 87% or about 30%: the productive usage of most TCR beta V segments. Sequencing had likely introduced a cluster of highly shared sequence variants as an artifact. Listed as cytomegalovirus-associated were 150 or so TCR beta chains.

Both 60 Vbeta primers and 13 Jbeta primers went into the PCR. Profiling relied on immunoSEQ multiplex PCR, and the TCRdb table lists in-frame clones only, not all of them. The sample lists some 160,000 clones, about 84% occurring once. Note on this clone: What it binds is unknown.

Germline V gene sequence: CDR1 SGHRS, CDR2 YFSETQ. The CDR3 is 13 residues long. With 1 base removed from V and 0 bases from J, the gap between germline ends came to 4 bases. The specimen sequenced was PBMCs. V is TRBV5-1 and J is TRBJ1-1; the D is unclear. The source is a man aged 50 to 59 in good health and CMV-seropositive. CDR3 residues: CASSLLMNTEAFF. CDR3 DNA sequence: TGCGCCAGCAGCTTGCTTATGAACACTGAAGCTTTCTTT.